A single sample gave rise to the 29 T cell receptor beta chains below, sequenced in a study of blood T cell repertoires in COVID-19. The assay was immunoSEQ multiplex PCR, and TCRdb's table has in-frame clones only and misses some. The table lists hundreds of thousands of clones, roughly nine tenths of them singletons. Sample: peripheral blood. Every receptor here comes from a man aged 18-30 years with active or convalescent COVID-19.

The V call is TRBV7-2, the J call TRBJ2-1; D ambiguous. Germline V CDR1 and CDR2: SGHTA, FQGNSA. The length of the CDR3 is 14 residues. V lost 3 bases and J 0 bases, leaving 6 bases between the germline ends. The CDR3 DNA reads as TGTGCCAGCAGCTTTCTAGACTCCTACAATGAGCAGTTCTTC. Residues: CASSFLDSYNEQFF.

The chain has TRBV7-8 and TRBJ2-5, with D possibly matching TRBD2 (5 bases). CDR3 length: 14 residues. V was clipped by 1 base and J by 4 bases, with 10 bases between them. Germline V gives CDR1 SGHVS, CDR2 FQNEAQ. The chain's CDR3 is CASSLGQRSETQYF. CDR3 nucleotide sequence: TGTGCCAGCAGCTTAGGGCAGCGGTCAGAGACCCAGTACTTC.

The V call is TRBV15, the J call TRBJ1-1, with 8 bases matching TRBD1. The length of the CDR3 is 16 residues. V was clipped by 3 bases and J by 5 bases; unmatched bases: 11. Germline assignment: CDR1 LNHNV and CDR2 YYDKDF (reference sequence). The CDR3, as DNA: TGTGCCACCAGCAGCCACCGAGGACAGGGTGGTACTGAAGCTTTCTTT. Translating gives CATSSHRGQGGTEAFF.

The V and J genes are TRBV2 and TRBJ1-1; D ambiguous. The CDR3 covers 13 residues. Germline V CDR1 and CDR2: SNHLY, FYNNEI. Trimming took 2 bases from V and 3 from J, leaving 7 bases between them. CDR3 nucleotide sequence: TGTGCCAGCAGTGAACCCCCTCACACTGAAGCTTTCTTT. It translates to CASSEPPHTEAFF.

The genes are TRBV29-1 and TRBJ2-1; the match to TRBD2 covers 7 bases. The CDR3 has 12 residues. The J segment lost 6 bases and the V segment lost 1 base, leaving 0 bases of the junction unmatched. CDR1 is SQVTM and CDR2 is ANQGSEA in the germline V gene. CDR3 sequence (DNA): TGCAGCGTTGAAGGCGGGAGCAATGAGCAGTTCTTC. Translated: CSVEGGSNEQFF.

The rearrangement joins TRBV6-5 to TRBJ1-2; D gene unclear. V was pared by 2 bases and J by 5 bases, with 15 bases between. This CDR3 spans 15 amino acids. Per germline, CDR1 MNHEY and CDR2 SVGAGI. CDR3 amino acids: CASSYVGGYSYGYTF. In DNA, the CDR3 is TGTGCCAGCAGTTACGTAGGTGGGTACAGTTATGGCTACACCTTC.

This clone has just a few counts. In DNA form, the CDR3 reads TGTGCCAGCAGCTTGTTCGGGGACAGGGACTACGAGCAGTACTTC. It specifies CASSLFGDRDYEQYF. The V call is TRBV5-6, the J call TRBJ2-7; 9 positions agree with TRBD1. Germline CDR1 SGHDT, CDR2 YYEEEE. This CDR3 contains 15 residues. Trimming took 1 base from V and 3 from J; bases not matched to a gene: 5.

CDR3 residues: CASSEGGSSYGYTF. The DNA for the CDR3 is TGTGCCAGCAGTGAAGGGGGCTCTAGCTATGGCTACACCTTC. The chain couples TRBV2 to TRBJ1-2, with TRBD1 as a possible D gene (5 bases). Trimming removed 1 base at V and 4 bases at J, with 10 bases between. Germline V gene data show CDR1 as SNHLY and CDR2 as FYNNEI. The CDR3 has 14 residues.

This clone was observed a handful of times. V gene TRBV28 combines with J gene TRBJ1-4; unclear D gene. The germline V gene encodes CDR1 MDHEN and CDR2 SYDVKM. This CDR3 has 14 amino acids. V was shortened by 2 bases and J by 6 bases, with 10 bases between the two germline ends. The CDR3 region has the DNA TGTGCCAGCAGTTTAAGTGGGCTTTATGAAAAACTGTTTTTT. The encoded protein is CASSLSGLYEKLFF.

The V gene is TRBV29-1, the J gene TRBJ1-4; 9 nucleotides match TRBD1. This CDR3 spans 13 amino acids. Germline CDR1 SQVTM, CDR2 ANQGSEA. The trim removed 7 bases at V and 5 bases at J, leaving 5 bases unmatched. The DNA of the CDR3 is TGCAGCGCCTTGACAGGGGGAAATGAAAAACTGTTTTTT. As protein: CSALTGGNEKLFF.

The V gene is TRBV19, the J gene TRBJ2-6, with 9 bases that match TRBD1. This CDR3 contains 15 residues. In germline, CDR1 is LNHDA, CDR2 SQIVND (reference sequence). The V segment lost 9 bases and the J segment 4 bases; nucleotides outside the gene matches: 7. The chain's CDR3 is CARAQGAKGANVLTF. The CDR3 nucleotides are TGTGCCAGAGCACAGGGGGCTAAAGGGGCCAACGTCCTGACTTTC. The whole variable domain, filled in from reference TRBV19 and TRBJ2-6, reads DGGITQSPKYLFRKEGQNVTLSCEQNLNHDAMYWYRQDPGQGLRLIYYSQIVNDFQKGDIAEGYSVSREKKESFPLTVTSAQKNPTAFYLCARAQGAKGANVLTFGAGSRLTVL.

V gene TRBV5-4 combines with J gene TRBJ1-1; possibly TRBD1 for D (5 bases). Germline V CDR1 and CDR2: SGHNT, YYREEE (reference sequence). Trimming took 4 bases from V and 0 from J, leaving 13 bases between them. The CDR3 has 15 residues. The chain's CDR3 is CASSRGRGMNTEAFF. Here the CDR3 DNA reads TGTGCCAGCAGCCGGGGGAGAGGGATGAACACTGAAGCTTTCTTT.

V and J are TRBV10-3 and TRBJ2-1; TRBD2 is a possible D gene (5 bases). Germline values: CDR1 ENHRY, CDR2 SYGVKD. V lost 2 bases and J 3 bases, leaving 11 bases between the germline ends. The CDR3 covers 15 residues. CDR3 amino acids: CAISEGGVSYNEQFF. The CDR3 bases are TGTGCCATCAGTGAGGGAGGAGTTAGCTACAATGAGCAGTTCTTC.

CDR3 nucleotide sequence: TGTGCCAGCAGTGCAAACTTTCTCTACGAGCAGTACTTC. The encoded protein is CASSANFLYEQYF. V usage is TRBV28 and J usage is TRBJ2-7; no reliable D call. Germline CDR1 reads MDHEN; CDR2 reads SYDVKM. The CDR3 is made up of 13 amino acids. The V gene lost 5 bases and the J gene lost 3 bases, with 11 bases spanning the gap.

The V and J genes are TRBV28 and TRBJ1-4, with 9 bases that match TRBD1. The CDR3 is 14 residues long. V lost 4 bases to trimming and J lost 7 bases; unmatched junction nucleotides: 4. CDR1 MDHEN and CDR2 SYDVKM come from the germline V gene. The CDR3 loop is CASSSGTGSEKLFF. The CDR3 nucleotides are TGTGCCAGCAGTTCCGGGACAGGGAGTGAAAAACTGTTTTTT.

The chain links TRBV5-1 to TRBJ1-4, with a tentative D call TRBD1 (6 bases). The germline CDR1 and CDR2 sequences are SGHRS and YFSETQ. CDR3 length: 14 residues. V was pared by 5 bases and J by 2 bases, with 10 bases between. In nucleotides, the CDR3 is TGCGCCAGCAGTTCAGGGGACACTAATGAAAAACTGTTTTTT. Translating gives CASSSGDTNEKLFF.

This rearrangement joins TRBV24-1 to TRBJ2-1; TRBD1 is a possible D gene (7 bases). The CDR3 length is 16 residues. Germline CDR1 is KGHDR and CDR2 is SFDVKD. Trimming removed 5 bases at V and 7 bases at J, with 20 bases between. This chain's CDR3 is CATSGRQRPGGNEQFF. The DNA for the CDR3 is TGTGCCACCAGTGGCCGACAGCGGCCAGGGGGGAATGAGCAGTTCTTC.

The genes are TRBV13 and TRBJ1-5; D uncertain. CDR1 and CDR2 (germline): PRHDT, FYEKMQ (reference sequence). The V gene lost 0 bases and the J gene lost 0 bases, with 6 bases spanning the gap. The CDR3 spans 15 residues. The CDR3 region has the DNA TGTGCCAGCAGCTTAGGCGGGAGTAGCAATCAGCCCCAGCATTTT. As protein: CASSLGGSSNQPQHF.

This chain connects TRBV15 to TRBJ1-4, with D possibly matching TRBD1 (6 bases). Germline V CDR1 and CDR2: LNHNV, YYDKDF (reference sequence). V was cut by 0 bases and J by 3 bases, with 11 bases left in between. This CDR3 has 16 amino acids. Here the CDR3 reads CATSRDWSGANEKLFF. The CDR3 DNA follows: TGTGCCACCAGCAGAGATTGGTCAGGGGCTAATGAAAAACTGTTTTTT.

The CDR3 sequence: CASSLDFGTDTQYF. Here the CDR3 DNA reads TGCGCCAGCAGCTTGGATTTCGGCACAGATACGCAGTATTTT. The J gene is TRBJ2-3, the V gene TRBV5-1; no clear D. From germline, CDR1 is SGHRS and CDR2 YFSETQ. CDR3 length: 14 amino acids. Between the trimmed V and J ends, which lost 0 bases and 1 base, there was a span of 6 bases.

V is TRBV29-1 and J is TRBJ1-2, with 7 bases that match TRBD1. The CDR3 spans 13 residues. Per germline, CDR1 SQVTM and CDR2 ANQGSEA. Trimming removed 0 bases from V and 6 bases from J; junction bases left unmatched: 4. The CDR3 spells CSVEEHRGDGYTF. In DNA form, the CDR3 reads TGCAGCGTTGAAGAGCACAGGGGAGATGGCTACACCTTC.

This clone has just one count. The chain has TRBV19 and TRBJ1-5; the D is unclear. The CDR3 sequence is 15 residues long. CDR1 LNHDA and CDR2 SQIVND come from the germline V gene (reference sequence). V was pared by 5 bases and J by 10 bases, with 21 bases between. This CDR3 is CASSPLKPSVEPQHF. CDR3 in DNA: TGTGCCAGTAGTCCACTTAAGCCTTCTGTCGAACCCCAGCATTTT.

This chain uses TRBV6-5 with TRBJ1-2; 11 bases align to TRBD1. Germline V lookup: CDR1 MNHEY, CDR2 SVGAGI. V was pared by 2 bases and J by 2 bases, with 1 base of the junction left unmatched. CDR3 length equals 15 residues. CDR3 amino acids: CASSYRTGGNYGYTF. CDR3 DNA: TGTGCCAGCAGTTACCGGACAGGGGGCAACTATGGCTACACCTTC.

This chain joins TRBV7-3 and TRBJ2-6; maybe TRBD1 (6 bases). This CDR3 is built from 16 residues. From germline, CDR1 is SGHTA and CDR2 FQGTGA. V dropped 3 bases and J dropped 2 bases, with 11 bases sitting between them. CDR3 DNA sequence: TGTGCCAGCAGCTTTGACAGGTCTGCTGGGGCCAACGTCCTGACTTTC. Its translation: CASSFDRSAGANVLTF.

The chain's CDR3 is CASSPEQGPYNEQFF. The CDR3 region has the DNA TGTGCCAGCAGCCCAGAACAGGGACCCTACAATGAGCAGTTCTTC. The rearrangement joins TRBV7-9 to TRBJ2-1; possibly TRBD1 for D (6 bases). The germline V and J ends were trimmed by 5 bases and 2 bases, with 13 bases remaining between them. Looked up from germline, CDR1 is SEHNR and CDR2 is FQNEAQ (reference sequence). This CDR3 region has 15 residues.

J is TRBJ1-2 and V is TRBV9; 9 bases align to TRBD1. The CDR3 runs 16 residues. V was clipped by 0 bases and J by 1 base; unmatched bases: 4. Per germline, CDR1 SGDLS and CDR2 YYNGEE. In DNA form, the CDR3 reads TGTGCCAGCAGCGTAGAGGGACAGGGCCTTAACTATGGCTACACCTTC. It codes for CASSVEGQGLNYGYTF.

This clone has just one count. The chain employs TRBV6-5 and TRBJ1-1; 9 bases align to TRBD1. Germline CDR1 MNHEY, CDR2 SVGAGI. The CDR3 runs 15 residues. V gave up 5 bases and J gave up 5 bases; unmatched junction bases: 9. The chain's CDR3 is CASSTITGGGTEAFF. For the CDR3, the DNA is TGTGCCAGCAGTACCATCACAGGGGGCGGAACTGAAGCTTTCTTT.

This clone was seen a handful of times. The chain uses TRBV19 and TRBJ1-6; D uncertain. Deletions cut 9 bases from V and 0 bases from J, with 12 bases between. CDR1 is LNHDA, CDR2 SQIVND, per germline (reference sequence). The CDR3 contains 15 residues. The CDR3 DNA reads as TGTGCCAGCAGAACCACAAGCTCCTATAATTCACCCCTCCACTTT. This codes for CASRTTSSYNSPLHF.

The chain uses TRBV7-2 and TRBJ2-5; D possibly corresponds to TRBD2 (6 bases). The CDR3 has 15 residues. Germline lookup yields CDR1 SGHTA and CDR2 FQGNSA. V was pared by 1 base and J by 5 bases, with 14 bases between. CDR3: CASSLDTGGVETQYF. DNA of the CDR3: TGTGCCAGCAGCTTAGATACAGGAGGGGTGGAGACCCAGTACTTC.